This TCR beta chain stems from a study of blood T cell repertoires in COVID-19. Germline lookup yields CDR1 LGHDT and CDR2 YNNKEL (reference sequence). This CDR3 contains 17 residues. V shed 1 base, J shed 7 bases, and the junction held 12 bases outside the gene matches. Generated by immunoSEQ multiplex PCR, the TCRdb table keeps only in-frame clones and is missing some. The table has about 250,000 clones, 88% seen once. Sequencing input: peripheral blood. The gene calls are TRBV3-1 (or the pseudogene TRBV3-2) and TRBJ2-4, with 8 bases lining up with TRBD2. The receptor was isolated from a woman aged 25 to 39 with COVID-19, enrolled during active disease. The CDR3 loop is CASSQGIFRGGRNIQYF. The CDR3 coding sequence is TGTGCCAGCAGCCAAGGTATCTTCCGGGGGGGCCGGAACATTCAGTACTTC.